These T cell receptor beta chains were read from a single sample in a study of T cell responses to AZD1222 COVID-19 vaccine. Produced via immunoSEQ multiplex PCR; TCRdb's table is partial and in-frame only. The repertoire consists of about 120,000 clones, with 85% to 90% occurring once and the leading ten covering about 10%. Sample: peripheral blood, taken on day 0 of AZD1222 vaccination. The origin of the receptors is an adult in good health. The CDR3 runs from the conserved cysteine through the conserved F or W. A D gene is named only where the DNA matches it firmly. Where a row states a size, it is once, few, many or the class of an expanded clone; other rows omit it.

-,TRBV4-3,-,TRBJ2-6,CASSLVGGSGANVLTF,TGCGCCAGCAGCCTCGTCGGGGGCTCTGGGGCCAACGTCCTGACTTTC
-,TRBV15,TRBD1,TRBJ1-4,CATSGSDRVASNEKLFF,TGTGCCACCAGCGGCTCGGACAGGGTTGCGTCTAATGAAAAACTGTTTTTT
-,TRBV28,TRBD1,TRBJ2-7,CASSSGQGNPFEQYF,TGTGCCAGCAGTTCTGGACAGGGGAATCCCTTCGAGCAGTACTTC
-,TRBV7-2,-,TRBJ2-7,CASSLNWGNYEQYF,TGTGCCAGCAGCTTGAACTGGGGGAACTACGAGCAGTACTTC
-,TRBV6-5,TRBD1,TRBJ2-2,CASSYSTGKNTGELFF,TGTGCCAGCAGTTACTCGACAGGGAAGAACACCGGGGAGCTGTTTTTT
few,TRBV2,TRBD1,TRBJ2-2,CASRTGTEHTGELFF,TGTGCCAGCAGGACCGGGACAGAGCACACCGGGGAGCTGTTTTTT
-,TRBV28,-,TRBJ1-5,CASDSPGNQPQHF,TGTGCCAGCGACTCACCGGGGAATCAGCCCCAGCATTTT
-,TRBV3-1/TRBV3-2,-,TRBJ1-2,CASSGTEINYGYTF,TGTGCCAGCAGCGGGACGGAGATTAACTATGGCTACACCTTC
-,TRBV2,-,TRBJ2-1,CASSSRDLAVGVNEQFF,TGTGCCAGCAGCAGCCGGGACCTGGCGGTGGGTGTGAATGAGCAGTTCTTC
once,TRBV9,-,TRBJ2-5,CASTQGPRGGQYF,TGTGCCAGCACCCAGGGGCCCCGGGGAGGCCAGTACTTC
-,TRBV12-5,-,TRBJ1-2,CASGLTPRGRTNYGYTF,TGTGCTAGTGGTCTCACTCCTCGCGGTCGTACTAACTATGGCTACACCTTC
-,TRBV12-3/TRBV12-4,-,TRBJ1-1,CASSGRKNTEAFF,TGTGCCAGCAGCGGACGGAAGAACACTGAAGCTTTCTTT
-,TRBV19,-,TRBJ2-1,CASSWAGQYNEQFF,TGTGCCAGTTCGTGGGCGGGTCAATACAATGAGCAGTTCTTC
-,TRBV7-2,-,TRBJ2-1,CASSRYNNEQFF,TGTGCCAGCAGCAGGTATAACAATGAGCAGTTCTTC
-,TRBV4-1,-,TRBJ2-5,CASSQGVDRETQYF,TGCGCCAGCAGCCAAGGTGTGGACAGAGAGACCCAGTACTTC
-,TRBV6-5,TRBD2,TRBJ2-7,CASSYSMLAGAYEQYF,TGTGCCAGCAGTTACTCGATGCTAGCGGGGGCCTACGAGCAGTACTTC
-,TRBV7-3,TRBD2,TRBJ2-1,CASSTFTSGRAYEQFF,TGTGCCAGCAGCACCTTTACTAGCGGGAGGGCCTATGAGCAGTTCTTC
-,TRBV11-3,TRBD1,TRBJ1-2,CASSREPGQVVYGYTF,TGTGCCAGCAGCCGAGAACCGGGACAGGTGGTCTATGGCTACACCTTC
-,TRBV15,-,TRBJ2-1,CATSRRSGVGSGSYNEQFF,TGTGCCACCAGCAGACGTTCAGGGGTCGGGAGTGGTTCCTACAATGAGCAGTTCTTC
-,TRBV5-1,-,TRBJ2-2,CASSLAIDTGELFF,TGCGCCAGCAGCTTGGCCATCGACACCGGGGAGCTGTTTTTT
-,TRBV7-6,-,TRBJ2-5,CASSLARAYQETQYF,TGTGCCAGCAGCTTAGCGCGGGCATACCAAGAGACCCAGTACTTC
-,TRBV14,-,TRBJ2-7,CASSLTFPAEQYF,TGTGCCAGCAGCCTTACGTTCCCGGCGGAGCAGTACTTC
-,TRBV5-1,TRBD1,TRBJ1-2,CASSFQDRGGGYTF,TGCGCCAGCAGCTTCCAGGACAGGGGAGGGGGCTACACCTTC
once,TRBV18,TRBD1,TRBJ2-2,CASSPPTGGQTGELFF,TGTGCCAGCTCACCACCGACAGGGGGCCAGACCGGGGAGCTGTTTTTT
-,TRBV19,TRBD1,TRBJ1-5,CASGGTGSLIYQPQHF,TGTGCCAGTGGGGGGACAGGTTCCTTGATTTATCAGCCCCAGCATTTT
-,TRBV25-1,-,TRBJ1-2,CASSPTGLTDYGYTF,TGTGCCAGCAGTCCTACAGGGTTGACGGACTATGGCTACACCTTC
-,TRBV4-1,-,TRBJ2-5,CASSQESQNQETQYF,TGCGCCAGCAGCCAAGAATCACAAAACCAAGAGACCCAGTACTTC
-,TRBV6-5,TRBD1,TRBJ1-2,CASSPVDGQGVGYTF,TGTGCCAGCAGCCCAGTAGACGGACAGGGGGTTGGCTACACCTTC
-,TRBV7-6,-,TRBJ1-3,CASSLAQQGSGNTIYF,TGTGCCAGCAGCTTAGCGCAACAGGGCTCTGGAAACACCATATATTTT
-,TRBV12-3/TRBV12-4,TRBD1,TRBJ2-7,CASSLGTVLVF,TGTGCCAGCAGTTTGGGGACAGTACTCGTGTTC
-,TRBV6-1,-,TRBJ1-1,CASSEWGVTEAFF,TGTGCCAGCAGTGAATGGGGGGTCACTGAAGCTTTCTTT
-,TRBV9,TRBD2,TRBJ2-3,CASSVSGDVGTDTQYF,TGTGCCAGCAGCGTGAGCGGGGACGTTGGAACAGATACGCAGTATTTT
-,TRBV27,-,TRBJ2-1,CASSEVAEFHYNEQFF,TGTGCCAGCAGTGAAGTAGCGGAGTTCCACTACAATGAGCAGTTCTTC
-,TRBV28,TRBD2,TRBJ2-2,CASSATLAGRTGELFF,TGTGCCAGCAGTGCAACTCTAGCGGGGCGAACCGGGGAGCTGTTTTTT
-,TRBV29-1,-,TRBJ1-2,CSVDARTADYGYTF,TGCAGCGTCGATGCCCGGACAGCCGACTATGGCTACACCTTC
-,TRBV5-6,TRBD1,TRBJ2-7,CASSWGTGLYEQYF,TGTGCCAGCAGCTGGGGGACAGGCCTCTACGAGCAGTACTTC
-,TRBV29-1,-,TRBJ2-5,CSAAQPGHKETQYF,TGCAGCGCCGCCCAACCGGGCCACAAAGAGACCCAGTACTTC
few,TRBV10-3,-,TRBJ1-5,CAISGGVGQPQHF,TGTGCCATCAGTGGAGGGGTAGGTCAGCCCCAGCATTTT
-,TRBV7-2,-,TRBJ2-2,CASSLVPGELFF,TGTGCCAGCAGCCTGGTGCCCGGGGAGCTGTTTTTT
-,TRBV10-3,TRBD1,TRBJ2-7,CAISGTGTYEQYF,TGTGCCATCAGTGGGACAGGAACCTACGAGCAGTACTTC
-,TRBV14,-,TRBJ1-5,CASSRGGRGNQPQHF,TGTGCCAGCAGCCGAGGGGGACGAGGCAATCAGCCCCAGCATTTT
once,TRBV6-4,-,TRBJ1-1,CATLGKQGSRTEAFF,TGTGCCACCCTGGGGAAGCAGGGTAGTAGGACTGAAGCTTTCTTT
-,TRBV6-2/TRBV6-3,-,TRBJ1-2,CASSYSQRPALYYGYTF,TGTGCCAGCAGTTACTCTCAAAGGCCGGCCCTCTACTATGGCTACACCTTC
-,TRBV7-6,-,TRBJ2-2,CASSSDGLVSGELFF,TGTGCCAGCAGTTCCGACGGGTTGGTCTCCGGGGAGCTGTTTTTT
-,TRBV6-5,-,TRBJ1-5,CASTRWQDQPQHF,TGTGCCAGCACTCGATGGCAGGATCAGCCCCAGCATTTT
-,TRBV5-1,TRBD1,TRBJ1-2,CASSPGTATTNYGYTF,TGCGCCAGCAGCCCGGGGACAGCTACAACTAACTATGGCTACACCTTC
-,TRBV5-6,TRBD1,TRBJ2-7,CASSLEGTGLSLWGYEQYF,TGTGCCAGCAGCCTGGAAGGGACAGGGCTCTCCCTGTGGGGCTACGAGCAGTACTTC
once,TRBV19,TRBD1,TRBJ1-3,CASSTPQGTGNTIYF,TGTGCCAGTAGTACTCCACAGGGGACTGGAAACACCATATATTTT
-,TRBV13,-,TRBJ1-1,CASSLPSGTVGTEAFF,TGTGCCAGCAGCTTACCCTCAGGGACGGTCGGGACTGAAGCTTTCTTT
-,TRBV30,TRBD1,TRBJ2-7,CAWSPGQGNFGQYF,TGTGCCTGGAGTCCGGGACAGGGAAATTTTGGGCAGTACTTC
few,TRBV18,-,TRBJ1-4,CASSPQGQANEKLFF,TGTGCCAGCTCACCCCAGGGCCAAGCTAATGAAAAACTGTTTTTT
-,TRBV19,TRBD1,TRBJ1-2,CASNPQGDYGYTF,TGTGCCAGTAACCCACAGGGGGACTATGGCTACACCTTC